These 32 T cell receptor beta chains came from one sample sequenced in a study of cytomegalovirus exposure and HLA in healthy donors. A multiplex PCR was run with 60 Vbeta primers and 13 Jbeta primers. TCRdb's copy holds only in-frame clones and misses some; the assay was immunoSEQ multiplex PCR. Of approximately 210,000 clones in the sample, 82% were seen once. The sequencing input was PBMCs. Source of these receptors: a middle-aged man in good health and CMV-seropositive.

The chain couples TRBV5-4 to TRBJ2-7; 8 nucleotides align to TRBD1. V shed 0 bases, J shed 7 bases, and the junction held 9 bases outside the gene matches. The CDR3 consists of 15 residues. In germline, CDR1 is SGHNT, CDR2 YYREEE (reference sequence). The CDR3 protein is CASSLGGRGPGEQYF. For the CDR3, the DNA is TGTGCCAGCAGCTTGGGCGGCAGGGGGCCGGGAGAGCAGTACTTC.

V is TRBV5-6 and J is TRBJ2-1; D is perhaps TRBD1 (6 bases). Trimming stripped 6 bases from V and 3 bases from J, with 10 bases between. The CDR3 is made up of 13 amino acids. In germline, CDR1 is SGHDT, CDR2 YYEEEE. Here the CDR3 DNA reads TGTGCCAGCACCCGAGGGGGCTACAATGAGCAGTTCTTC. Protein: CASTRGGYNEQFF.

This chain links TRBV6-4 with TRBJ2-6; D call uncertain. V was cut by 2 bases and J by 1 base, with 3 bases left in between. CDR1 and CDR2 (germline): MRHNA, SNTAGT. This CDR3 has 14 residues. The CDR3 DNA reads as TGTGCCAGCAGTGACACTTCTGGGGCCAACGTCCTGACTTTC. Translation gives CASSDTSGANVLTF.

The V and J genes are TRBV11-2 and TRBJ2-3; 11 bases match TRBD2. Per the germline V gene, CDR1 is SGHAT and CDR2 is FQNNGV. The length of the CDR3 is 16 residues. J gave up 4 bases and V 5 bases, and 8 bases lay outside the gene matches. The CDR3 loop reads CASSPLLAGVSDTQYF. In DNA, the CDR3 is TGTGCCAGCAGCCCCTTACTAGCGGGAGTGTCAGATACGCAGTATTTT.

The chain uses TRBV5-4 and TRBJ2-7; the match to TRBD1 covers 9 bases. The CDR3 runs to 14 residues. CDR1 SGHNT and CDR2 YYREEE come from the germline V gene (reference sequence). V was pared by 4 bases and J by 5 bases, with 7 bases of the junction left unmatched. CDR3 protein: CASSADRGSHEQYF. CDR3 DNA: TGTGCCAGCAGCGCGGACAGGGGATCCCACGAGCAGTACTTC.

The chain recombines TRBV9 with TRBJ2-7; D perhaps matches TRBD1 (5 bases). Germline CDR1 SGDLS, CDR2 YYNGEE. CDR3 length equals 15 residues. Deletions cut 0 bases from V and 2 bases from J, with 12 bases between. The CDR3 spells CASSVGGAYPYEQYF. The CDR3 DNA is TGTGCCAGCAGCGTAGGTGGGGCCTACCCCTACGAGCAGTACTTC.

The gene calls are TRBV6-1 and TRBJ1-1, with 7 bases fitting TRBD1. V lost 10 bases and J lost 7; bases outside the gene matches: 9. Germline lookup yields CDR1 MNHNS and CDR2 SASEGT. This CDR3 comprises 12 residues. In DNA, the CDR3 is TGTGCCACCGGTTGGGGACAGCTTGAAGCTTTCTTT. Translation gives CATGWGQLEAFF.

The chain employs TRBV19 and TRBJ1-1, with 9 nucleotides matching TRBD1. Germline loops: CDR1 LNHDA, CDR2 SQIVND (reference sequence). The CDR3 runs to 13 residues. Trimming took 5 bases from V and 7 from J; bases not matched to a gene: 5. This chain's CDR3 is CASSPRTGVEAFF. The CDR3 region has the DNA TGTGCCAGTAGTCCGAGGACAGGGGTTGAAGCTTTCTTT.

This clone has only a few counts. V is TRBV2 and J is TRBJ1-5, with TRBD1 identical over 8 bases. V shed 5 bases, J shed 3 bases, and the junction held 3 bases outside the gene matches. From germline, CDR1 is SNHLY and CDR2 FYNNEI. The CDR3 runs 14 residues. As DNA, the CDR3 is TGTGCCAGCAGTCGGACAGGGTTCAATCAGCCCCAGCATTTT. It yields the protein CASSRTGFNQPQHF.

In its sample, this clone was seen a few times. The CDR3 protein is CASSRGANYEQYF. Here the CDR3 DNA reads TGTGCCAGCAGTCGGGGAGCGAACTACGAGCAGTACTTC. V is TRBV6-1 and J is TRBJ2-7; weak D call: TRBD2 (5 bases). This CDR3 is 13 amino acids long. V was trimmed by 5 bases and J by 3 bases, leaving 11 bases between them. Germline values: CDR1 MNHNS, CDR2 SASEGT.

The chain couples TRBV15 to TRBJ2-3; 7 nucleotides align to TRBD2. The CDR3 covers 18 residues. Unmatched junction bases numbered 10, after V lost 1 base and J lost 0 bases. Germline V gene sequence: CDR1 LNHNV, CDR2 YYDKDF (reference sequence). This CDR3 is CATSRGVSGYASTDTQYF. CDR3 coding DNA: TGTGCCACCAGCAGAGGGGTTAGCGGGTACGCTAGCACAGATACGCAGTATTTT.

The V and J genes are TRBV4-1 and TRBJ1-1; tentatively, D is TRBD1 (6 bases). Trimming shortened V by 4 bases and J by 0 bases, and 12 bases separated the two germline ends. Per germline, CDR1 MGHRA and CDR2 YSYEKL. CDR3 length: 15 residues. DNA for the CDR3: TGCGCCAGCAGCCTATTAGGACAGTTGAACACTGAAGCTTTCTTT. It specifies CASSLLGQLNTEAFF.

The chain couples TRBV19 to TRBJ1-1, with 9 bases that match TRBD1. The CDR3 is 16 amino acids. Germline lookup yields CDR1 LNHDA and CDR2 SQIVND (reference sequence). The V gene end was trimmed by 3 bases and the J gene end by 0 bases; junction bases not matched to a gene: 5. The CDR3 reads CASSIRTGEMNTEAFF. The DNA for the CDR3 is TGTGCCAGTAGTATTAGGACAGGGGAGATGAACACTGAAGCTTTCTTT.

The rearrangement joins TRBV9 to TRBJ2-2; TRBD2 agrees at 8 bases. With V trimmed by 4 bases and J by 1 base, 6 bases remained unmatched. Germline V CDR1 and CDR2: SGDLS, YYNGEE. CDR3 length: 16 residues. As DNA, the CDR3 is TGTGCCAGCAGCAAGAGCGGGAGACTGAACACCGGGGAGCTGTTTTTT. Protein product: CASSKSGRLNTGELFF.

V and J are TRBV19 and TRBJ2-7; 13 bases align to TRBD2. The CDR3 is 15 amino acids. V shed 7 bases, J shed 3 bases, and the junction held 6 bases outside the gene matches. Germline lookup yields CDR1 LNHDA and CDR2 SQIVND (reference sequence). CDR3 protein: CASNPGTSGNYEQYF. DNA for the CDR3: TGTGCCAGTAACCCCGGGACTAGCGGGAACTACGAGCAGTACTTC.

The chain is built from TRBV30 and TRBJ2-2; 8 bases match TRBD2. The V gene's germline CDR1 is GTSNPN and CDR2 SVGIG (reference sequence). The CDR3 runs to 15 residues. The V segment lost 3 bases and the J segment 4 bases; nucleotides outside the gene matches: 7. CDR3 nucleotides: TGTGCCTGGAGAGGAGCGGGAGTGGCCACCGGGGAGCTGTTTTTT. Residues: CAWRGAGVATGELFF.

The V call is TRBV5-4, the J call TRBJ2-1, with TRBD2 matching over 14 bases. Germline CDR1 is SGHNT and CDR2 is YYREEE (reference sequence). Trimming at V came to 0 bases and at J to 4 bases, leaving 3 bases not matched to a gene. This CDR3 has 17 amino acids. As DNA, the CDR3 is TGTGCCAGCAGCTTGGGACTAGCGGGAGGGGGATACAATGAGCAGTTCTTC. Amino acid sequence: CASSLGLAGGGYNEQFF.

This clone was found once. The J gene is TRBJ2-5, the V gene TRBV9, with a weak D call TRBD2 (5 bases). The CDR3 contains 16 residues. Looked up from germline, CDR1 is SGDLS and CDR2 is YYNGEE. Trimming pared 0 bases from V and 0 bases from J, leaving 12 bases between. The CDR3 DNA sequence: TGTGCCAGCAGCGTAGCCCGGACTGCTAACCAAGAGACCCAGTACTTC. It is translated as CASSVARTANQETQYF.

The chain combines TRBV2 with TRBJ2-2; D may be TRBD2 (7 bases). Trimming shortened V by 6 bases and J by 4 bases, and 12 bases separated the two germline ends. The CDR3 runs 14 residues. In germline, CDR1 is SNHLY, CDR2 FYNNEI. In nucleotides, the CDR3 is TGTGCCAGCAGGAGGGGGGGCAGCACCGGGGAGCTGTTTTTT. It codes for CASRRGGSTGELFF.

In regard to this clone: The junction does not match germline at one end; this may be a read error. The chain has TRBV5-1 and TRBJ1-2; a weak D match, TRBD1 (6 bases). The CDR3 is 17 amino acids. CDR1 is SGHRS, CDR2 YFSETQ, per germline. The CDR3: CASSLADRTVLNYGYPF. CDR3 DNA sequence: TGCGCCAGCAGCTTGGCCGACAGGACCGTATTGAACTATGGCTACCCCTTC. Full variable domain (remainder filled in from reference TRBV5-1 and TRBJ1-2): KAGVTQTPRYLIKTRGQQVTLSCSPISGHRSVSWYQQTPGQGLQFLFEYFSETQRNKGNFPGRFSGRQFSNSRSEMNVSTLELGDSALYLCASSLADRTVLNYGYPFGSGTRLTVV.

The V and J genes are TRBV9 and TRBJ2-7; possibly TRBD2 for D (6 bases). CDR3 length equals 14 residues. The V end lost 4 bases, the J end lost 2 bases, and 13 bases lay between the germline ends. Germline-derived CDR1 and CDR2 are SGDLS and YYNGEE. For the CDR3, the DNA is TGTGCCAGCAGCCGCCTAGCGTTTACCTACGAGCAGTACTTC. The encoded protein is CASSRLAFTYEQYF.

This chain connects TRBV2 to TRBJ1-2; D perhaps matches TRBD1 (6 bases). The germline V gene encodes CDR1 SNHLY and CDR2 FYNNEI. This CDR3 is 12 amino acids long. Trimming took off 6 bases at V and 7 bases at J, with 12 bases between the two ends. CDR3 sequence reads: CASRDSSVGYTF. CDR3 DNA sequence: TGTGCCAGCAGGGACAGCTCGGTTGGCTACACCTTC.

The rearrangement joins TRBV2 to TRBJ2-4; D is undetermined. Trimming shortened V by 8 bases and J by 0 bases, and 2 bases separated the two germline ends. Germline assignment: CDR1 SNHLY and CDR2 FYNNEI. The CDR3 has 11 amino acids. CDR3: CASLAKNIQYF. The CDR3 bases are TGTGCCAGCCTAGCCAAAAACATTCAGTACTTC. Variable domain in full (rest from reference TRBV2 and TRBJ2-4): EPEVTQTPSHQVTQMGQEVILRCVPISNHLYFYWYRQILGQKVEFLVSFYNNEISEKSEIFDDQFSVERPDGSNFTLKIRSTKLEDSAMYFCASLAKNIQYFGAGTRLSVL.

This chain joins TRBV27 and TRBJ1-6, with 8 bases identical to TRBD1. The CDR3 spans 14 residues. J lost 8 bases, V lost 7 bases, and 7 bases had no gene match. Germline V lookup: CDR1 MNHEY, CDR2 SMNVEV (reference sequence). CDR3: CASTQDRAYSPLHF. The CDR3 coding sequence is TGTGCCAGCACCCAGGACAGGGCATATTCACCCCTCCACTTT.

The chain carries TRBV9 and TRBJ2-2; 8 bases fit TRBD1. CDR1 is SGDLS, CDR2 YYNGEE, per germline. The CDR3 is made up of 17 amino acids. Trimming cost V 4 bases and J 1 base; bases outside gene matches: 9. The CDR3 DNA follows: TGTGCCAGCAGCATAAGACCGGGACAGGTGAACACCGGGGAGCTGTTTTTT. Its translation is CASSIRPGQVNTGELFF.

The J gene is TRBJ2-1, the V gene TRBV11-2; 7 positions match TRBD2. V lost 1 base and J lost 4; bases outside the gene matches: 1. Germline V gene data show CDR1 as SGHAT and CDR2 as FQNNGV. This CDR3 has 14 residues. The DNA for the CDR3 is TGTGCCAGCAGCTTAGCGGGAGGTTACAATGAGCAGTTCTTC. It specifies CASSLAGGYNEQFF.

J is TRBJ1-2 and V is TRBV4-2; D not certain. The length of the CDR3 is 14 residues. In germline, CDR1 is LGHNA, CDR2 YNFKEQ. Between the trimmed V and J ends, which lost 0 bases and 2 bases, there was a span of 7 bases. CDR3 in amino acids: CASSQELLNYGYTF. The CDR3 DNA is TGTGCCAGCAGCCAAGAGTTACTGAACTATGGCTACACCTTC.

V and J are TRBV6-1 and TRBJ2-5, with 10 bases identical to TRBD2. This CDR3 spans 16 amino acids. J gave up 5 bases and V 3 bases, and 9 bases lay outside the gene matches. The germline CDR1 and CDR2 sequences are MNHNS and SASEGT. CDR3 amino acids: CASSEMLAGEWETQYF. Written as DNA, the CDR3 is TGTGCCAGCAGTGAGATGCTAGCGGGAGAATGGGAGACCCAGTACTTC.

This chain joins TRBV6-1 and TRBJ2-1; 10 nucleotides agree with TRBD2. Germline lookup yields CDR1 MNHNS and CDR2 SASEGT. This CDR3 is built from 15 residues. J lost 6 bases, V lost 3 bases, and 5 bases had no gene match. In DNA, the CDR3 is TGTGCCAGCAGTGAGAGCGGGAGGGCCGTCAATGAGCAGTTCTTC. Encoded protein: CASSESGRAVNEQFF.

V gene TRBV5-1 combines with J gene TRBJ1-1, with a tentative D call TRBD1 (5 bases). The V gene's germline CDR1 is SGHRS and CDR2 YFSETQ. This CDR3 comprises 14 residues. V was pared by 0 bases and J by 5 bases, with 11 bases between. The CDR3 DNA reads TGCGCCAGCAGCTTGGCTGGGGGGGGGACTGAAGCTTTCTTT. Its protein is CASSLAGGGTEAFF.

The chain employs TRBV18 and TRBJ1-6; possibly TRBD1 for D (6 bases). V was clipped by 8 bases and J by 10 bases, with 15 bases between them. This CDR3 is 13 amino acids long. Germline CDR1 is KGHSH and CDR2 is LQKENI. In DNA form, the CDR3 reads TGTGCCAGCCTTACAGGGTTAGGCTCACCCCTCCACTTT. Translated: CASLTGLGSPLHF. Combining the CDR3 with reference TRBV18 and TRBJ1-6 gives the whole variable domain NAGVMQNPRHLVRRRGQEARLRCSPMKGHSHVYWYRQLPEEGLKFMVYLQKENIIDESGMPKERFSAEFPKEGPSILRIQQVVRGDSAAYFCASLTGLGSPLHFGNGTRLTVT.

The chain employs TRBV5-1 and TRBJ2-1; TRBD2 agrees at 10 bases. Trimming removed 1 base from V and 10 bases from J; junction bases left unmatched: 8. Germline CDR1 and CDR2: SGHRS and YFSETQ. The CDR3 runs 15 residues. CDR3 in DNA: TGCGCCAGCAGCTTGTTGTCTAGCGGGAGTGGGGAGCAGTTCTTC. Residues: CASSLLSSGSGEQFF.